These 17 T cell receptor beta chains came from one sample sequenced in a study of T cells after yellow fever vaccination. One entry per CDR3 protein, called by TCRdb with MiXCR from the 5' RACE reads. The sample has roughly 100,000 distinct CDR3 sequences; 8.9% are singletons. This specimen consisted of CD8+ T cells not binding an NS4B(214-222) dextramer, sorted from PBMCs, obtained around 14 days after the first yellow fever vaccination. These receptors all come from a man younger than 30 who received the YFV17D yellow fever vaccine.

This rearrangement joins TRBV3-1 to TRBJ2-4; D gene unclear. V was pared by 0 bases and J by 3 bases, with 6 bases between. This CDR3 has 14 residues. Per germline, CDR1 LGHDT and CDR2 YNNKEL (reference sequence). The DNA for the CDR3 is TGTGCCAGCAGCCAAGATTTGGGCAAAAACATTCAGTACTTC. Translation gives CASSQDLGKNIQYF.

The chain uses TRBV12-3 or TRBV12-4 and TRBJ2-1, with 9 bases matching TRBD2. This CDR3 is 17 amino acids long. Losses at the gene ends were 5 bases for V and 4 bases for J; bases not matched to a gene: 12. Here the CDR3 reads CASSLIGASGDYNEQFF. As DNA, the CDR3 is TGTGCCAGCAGTCTCATAGGGGCTAGCGGGGATTACAATGAGCAGTTCTTC.

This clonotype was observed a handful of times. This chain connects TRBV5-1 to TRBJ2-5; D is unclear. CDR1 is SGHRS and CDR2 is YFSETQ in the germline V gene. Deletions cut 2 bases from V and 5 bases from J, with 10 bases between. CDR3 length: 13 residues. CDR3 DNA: TGCGCCAGCAGCTTTAATGGTAGGGAGACCCAGTACTTC. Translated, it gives CASSFNGRETQYF.

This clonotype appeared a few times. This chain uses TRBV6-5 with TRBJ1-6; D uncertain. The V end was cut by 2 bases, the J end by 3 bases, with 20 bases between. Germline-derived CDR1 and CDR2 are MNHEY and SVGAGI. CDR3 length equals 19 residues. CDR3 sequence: CASSYRAGIGGHYNSPLHF. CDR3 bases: TGTGCCAGCAGTTACAGGGCCGGGATCGGAGGGCACTATAATTCACCCCTCCACTTT.

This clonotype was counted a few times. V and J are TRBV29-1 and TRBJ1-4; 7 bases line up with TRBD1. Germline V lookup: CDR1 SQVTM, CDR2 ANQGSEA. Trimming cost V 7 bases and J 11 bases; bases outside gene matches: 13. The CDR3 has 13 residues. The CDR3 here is CSAGGGTVNKLFF. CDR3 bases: TGCAGCGCCGGCGGCGGGACAGTGAATAAACTGTTTTTT.

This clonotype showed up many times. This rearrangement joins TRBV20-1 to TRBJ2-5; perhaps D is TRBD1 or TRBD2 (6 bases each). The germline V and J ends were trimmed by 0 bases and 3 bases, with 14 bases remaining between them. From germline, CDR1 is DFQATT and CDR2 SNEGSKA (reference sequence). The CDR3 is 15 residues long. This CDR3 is CSARDGGRGEETQYF. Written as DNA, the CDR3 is TGCAGTGCTAGAGACGGGGGCAGGGGCGAAGAGACCCAGTACTTC.

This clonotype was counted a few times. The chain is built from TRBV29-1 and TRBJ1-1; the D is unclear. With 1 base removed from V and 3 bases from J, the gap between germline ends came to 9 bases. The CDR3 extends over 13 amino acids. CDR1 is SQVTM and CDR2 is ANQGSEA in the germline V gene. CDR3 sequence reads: CSVEGAKDTEAFF. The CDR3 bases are TGCAGCGTTGAAGGCGCTAAGGACACTGAAGCTTTCTTT.

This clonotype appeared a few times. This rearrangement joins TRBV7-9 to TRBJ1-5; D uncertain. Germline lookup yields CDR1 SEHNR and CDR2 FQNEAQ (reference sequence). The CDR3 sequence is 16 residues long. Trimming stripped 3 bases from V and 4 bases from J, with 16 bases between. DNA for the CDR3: TGTGCCAGCAGCTTGGATCGTGACGGACTTAATCAGCCCCAGCATTTT. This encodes CASSLDRDGLNQPQHF.

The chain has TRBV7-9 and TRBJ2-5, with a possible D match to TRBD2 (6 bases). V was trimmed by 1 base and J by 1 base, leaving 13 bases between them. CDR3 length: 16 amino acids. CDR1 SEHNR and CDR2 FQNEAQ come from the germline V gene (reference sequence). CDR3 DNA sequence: TGTGCCAGCAGCTTAGGTAGGGAGGAAATCCAAGAGACCCAGTACTTC. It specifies CASSLGREEIQETQYF.

CDR3 nucleotides: TGTGCCAGCAGTAGCGACCATACCCTCCACTTT. Translation: CASSSDHTLHF. The J gene is TRBJ1-6, the V gene TRBV27, with unresolved D. The V and J ends lost 5 bases and 14 bases respectively, with 10 bases between them. The CDR3 has 11 residues. CDR1 and CDR2 (germline): MNHEY, SMNVEV (reference sequence).

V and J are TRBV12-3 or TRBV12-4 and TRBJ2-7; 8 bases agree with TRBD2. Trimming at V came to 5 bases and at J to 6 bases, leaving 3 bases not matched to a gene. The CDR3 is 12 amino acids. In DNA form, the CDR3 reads TGTGCCAGCAGTATGGGACTAGTCGAGCAGTACTTC. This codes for CASSMGLVEQYF.

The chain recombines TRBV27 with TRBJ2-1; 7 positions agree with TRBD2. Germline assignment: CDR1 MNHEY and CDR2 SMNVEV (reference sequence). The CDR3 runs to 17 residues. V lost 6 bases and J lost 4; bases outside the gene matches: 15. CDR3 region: CASSPTVIAGGYNEQFF. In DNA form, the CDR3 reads TGTGCCAGCAGCCCCACCGTTATAGCGGGTGGATACAATGAGCAGTTCTTC.

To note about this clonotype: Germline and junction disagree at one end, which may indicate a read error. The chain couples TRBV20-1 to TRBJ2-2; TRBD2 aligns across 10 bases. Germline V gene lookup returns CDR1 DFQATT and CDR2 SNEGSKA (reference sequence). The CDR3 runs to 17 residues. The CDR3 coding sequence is TGCTGTGCTAGAGGGGTAGCGGGGGGTCGTCGCACCGGGGAGCTGTTTTTT. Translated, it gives CCARGVAGGRRTGELFF.

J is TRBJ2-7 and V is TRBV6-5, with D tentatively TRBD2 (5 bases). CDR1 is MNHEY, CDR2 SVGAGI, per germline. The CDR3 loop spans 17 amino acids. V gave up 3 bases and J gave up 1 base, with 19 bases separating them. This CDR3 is CASSYNRPGSPSYEQYV. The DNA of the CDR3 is TGTGCCAGCAGTTATAATAGGCCGGGGTCCCCATCCTACGAGCAGTACGTC.

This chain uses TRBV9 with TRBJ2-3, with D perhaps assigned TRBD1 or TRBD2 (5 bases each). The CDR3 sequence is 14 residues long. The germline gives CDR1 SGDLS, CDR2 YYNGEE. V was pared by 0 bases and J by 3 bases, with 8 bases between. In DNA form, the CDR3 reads TGTGCCAGCAGCGTAGTTGGGGGAACAGATACGCAGTATTTT. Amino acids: CASSVVGGTDTQYF. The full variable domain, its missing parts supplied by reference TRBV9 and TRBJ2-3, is DSGVTQTPKHLITATGQRVTLRCSPRSGDLSVYWYQQSLDQGLQFLIQYYNGEERAKGNILERFSAQQFPDLHSELNLSSLELGDSALYFCASSVVGGTDTQYFGPGTRLTVL.

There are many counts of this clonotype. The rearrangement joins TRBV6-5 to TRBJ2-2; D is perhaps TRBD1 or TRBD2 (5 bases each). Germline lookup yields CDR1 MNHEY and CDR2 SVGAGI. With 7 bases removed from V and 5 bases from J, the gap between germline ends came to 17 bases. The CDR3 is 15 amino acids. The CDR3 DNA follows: TGTGCCAGCATTCTCCAGGGAGTAGGAACCGGGGAGCTGTTTTTT. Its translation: CASILQGVGTGELFF.

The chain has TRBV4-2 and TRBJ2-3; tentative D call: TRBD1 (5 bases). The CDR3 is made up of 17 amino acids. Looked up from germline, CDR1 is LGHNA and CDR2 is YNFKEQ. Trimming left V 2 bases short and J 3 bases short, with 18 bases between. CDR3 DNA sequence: TGTGCCAGCAGCCAACCCAGCAGGGAAGGGATTACAGATACGCAGTATTTT. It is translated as CASSQPSREGITDTQYF.